The rows below give T cell receptor beta chains drawn from one sample of a study of beta chain features in type 1 diabetes. Generated by immunoSEQ multiplex PCR, the TCRdb table keeps only in-frame clones and is missing some. The profile shows approximately 110,000 clones, almost 40% of them singletons. Sequencing was done on a sample of stem cell memory CD4+ T cells from blood. These TCRs come from a woman aged 18-30 years in good health. CDR3s include the opening cysteine and the closing phenylalanine or tryptophan. The D gene is left open where the match is weak. Some rows have no size entry. The others give once, few or many, or a class for an expanded clone.

D gene	clone size	V gene	J gene	CDR3 protein	CDR3 DNA
NA	NA	TRBV6-5	TRBJ2-7	CASSYALGLYEQYF	TGTGCCAGCAGTTACGCCTTGGGGCTCTACGAGCAGTACTTC
NA	NA	TRBV5-1	TRBJ2-7	CASSTLVRESSYEQYF	TGCGCCAGCAGCACCCTGGTTCGGGAGTCTTCCTACGAGCAGTACTTC
TRBD1	NA	TRBV5-1	TRBJ2-7	CASSLTQGADEQYF	TGCGCCAGCAGCTTGACACAGGGGGCTGACGAGCAGTACTTC
NA	once	TRBV6-5	TRBJ1-5	CASRAPGHPNQPQHF	TGTGCCAGCAGAGCACCAGGTCACCCTAATCAGCCCCAGCATTTT
NA	few	TRBV18	TRBJ2-6	CASSRGGLSGANVLTF	TGTGCCAGCTCACGAGGGGGTCTCTCTGGGGCCAACGTCCTGACTTTC
NA	NA	TRBV2	TRBJ1-5	CASGWGVGNQPQHF	TGTGCCAGCGGTTGGGGAGTTGGCAATCAGCCCCAGCATTTT
TRBD2	few	TRBV7-2	TRBJ2-7	CASSHRAGGAGGSSYEQYF	TGTGCCAGCAGCCATCGTGCGGGGGGAGCGGGAGGGAGCTCCTACGAGCAGTACTTC
TRBD2	NA	TRBV5-5	TRBJ2-1	CASSLRLAGHNEQFF	TGTGCCAGCAGCCTCCGACTAGCGGGCCACAATGAGCAGTTCTTC
TRBD2	few	TRBV13	TRBJ2-7	CASSSSFIAGDYEQYF	TGTGCCAGCAGCTCGTCATTCATAGCGGGAGACTACGAGCAGTACTTC
TRBD1	few	TRBV11-2	TRBJ2-5	CASRDRGRQETQYF	TGTGCCAGCCGGGACAGGGGGCGGCAAGAGACCCAGTACTTC
NA	NA	TRBV30	TRBJ2-7	CAWSLRAYEQYF	TGTGCCTGGAGTCTTAGAGCCTACGAGCAGTACTTC
TRBD1	NA	TRBV9	TRBJ2-7	CASSVVDREKQYF	TGTGCCAGCAGCGTAGTCGACAGGGAAAAGCAGTACTTC
NA	few	TRBV7-2	TRBJ1-1	CASSYRTEREAFF	TGTGCCAGCAGCTACAGGACAGAGCGTGAAGCTTTCTTT
TRBD2	NA	TRBV30	TRBJ2-3	CAWRDPPGRGREDTQYF	TGTGCCTGGAGGGATCCCCCTGGGCGCGGGAGGGAAGATACGCAGTATTTT
TRBD1	NA	TRBV7-8	TRBJ1-1	CASSLALGRGITEAFF	TGTGCCAGCAGCTTAGCGCTGGGCAGGGGGATCACTGAAGCTTTCTTT
TRBD2	NA	TRBV30	TRBJ2-3	CAWSAGLAGETQYF	TGTGCCTGGAGCGCTGGCTTAGCGGGGGAGACGCAGTATTTT
NA	NA	TRBV15	TRBJ2-3	CATSRDIGADTQYF	TGTGCCACCAGCAGAGATATAGGGGCAGATACGCAGTATTTT
NA	few	TRBV7-2	TRBJ2-6	CASRTGPRGANVLTF	TGTGCCAGCAGGACAGGTCCCAGGGGGGCCAACGTCCTGACTTTC
NA	NA	TRBV5-4	TRBJ1-1	CASSLSGITEAFF	TGTGCCAGCAGCTTATCGGGAATCACTGAAGCTTTCTTT
NA	few	TRBV5-1	TRBJ2-7	CASSSQVTTVEQYF	TGCGCCAGCAGCTCCCAGGTTACGACCGTCGAGCAGTACTTC
NA	NA	TRBV5-1	TRBJ2-2	CASSLGLVVRELFF	TGCGCCAGCAGCTTGGGACTAGTTGTCCGGGAGCTGTTTTTT
TRBD2	NA	TRBV5-1	TRBJ2-1	CASSKILAGGYNEQFF	TGCGCCAGCAGCAAGATCCTAGCGGGAGGGTACAATGAGCAGTTCTTC
NA	once	TRBV6-5	TRBJ2-7	CASSYNAGLNHEQYF	TGTGCCAGCAGTTACAATGCCGGACTTAACCACGAGCAGTACTTC
TRBD1	NA	TRBV30	TRBJ2-3	CAHRGGTDTQYF	TGTGCCCACAGGGGCGGCACAGATACGCAGTATTTT
TRBD1	NA	TRBV6-6	TRBJ1-4	CASRSGTGNEKLFF	TGTGCCAGCAGATCCGGGACAGGGAATGAAAAACTGTTTTTT
TRBD1	few	TRBV5-1	TRBJ1-2	CASSLGQGRGYTF	TGCGCCAGCAGCCTCGGACAGGGGCGCGGCTACACCTTC
NA	NA	TRBV25-1	TRBJ2-1	CASSGWRAGTGNEQFF	TGTGCCAGCAGTGGTTGGAGGGCGGGAACGGGTAATGAGCAGTTCTTC
TRBD2	NA	TRBV4-3	TRBJ2-3	CASTPRGGRTDTQYF	TGCGCCAGCACCCCCCGGGGGGGTAGAACAGATACGCAGTATTTT
NA	NA	TRBV9	TRBJ1-2	CASSVAHPNYGYTF	TGTGCCAGCAGCGTGGCACATCCTAACTATGGCTACACCTTC
TRBD2	NA	TRBV5-1	TRBJ2-4	CASSLAGVAGTKNIQYF	TGCGCCAGCAGCTTGGCCGGGGTAGCGGGAACCAAAAACATTCAGTACTTC
TRBD1	few	TRBV6-6	TRBJ1-2	CASTRTGLNYGYTF	TGTGCCAGCACCCGGACAGGACTTAACTATGGCTACACCTTC
TRBD2	few	TRBV9	TRBJ2-1	CASSGLAGLNEQFF	TGTGCCAGCAGCGGACTAGCGGGGCTCAATGAGCAGTTCTTC
TRBD1	few	TRBV10-3	TRBJ2-1	CAIRGQGTYNEQFF	TGTGCCATCAGGGGACAGGGTACCTACAATGAGCAGTTCTTC
TRBD1	NA	TRBV5-1	TRBJ1-1	CASSLSTGGAFF	TGCGCCAGCAGCCTTTCGACAGGGGGAGCTTTCTTT
TRBD2	NA	TRBV7-9	TRBJ2-4	CASSQRGGRENIQYF	TGTGCCAGCAGCCAGCGGGGGGGCAGGGAAAACATTCAGTACTTC
TRBD1	NA	TRBV6-5	TRBJ1-2	CASSYTGEGGYTF	TGTGCCAGCAGTTACACAGGGGAAGGTGGCTACACCTTC
TRBD1	NA	TRBV5-1	TRBJ2-7	CASSFTTGDSSYEQYF	TGCGCCAGCAGCTTCACGACAGGGGATAGCTCCTACGAGCAGTACTTC
NA	few	TRBV2	TRBJ1-2	CASSPGLRGYTF	TGTGCCAGCAGTCCAGGGTTGCGCGGCTACACCTTC
NA	NA	TRBV7-6	TRBJ1-5	CASSLEGEGPQHF	TGTGCCAGCAGCTTAGAGGGGGAAGGGCCCCAGCATTTT